What follows are 22 T cell receptor beta chains derived from one specimen sequenced in a study of prognosis after radiotherapy for stage I lung cancer. Multiplex PCR in two rounds served to amplify TCR beta CDR3 from genomic DNA. First-round PCR employed TRBV- and TRBJ-specific primers for each gene. Via MiXCR, TCRdb re-called the multiplex PCR reads, giving one row per CDR3 protein. The sample yields roughly 29,000 distinct CDR3 sequences, 30% to 40% seen once. Here the sequenced sample was PBMCs, taken before or after stereotactic body radiation therapy (not recorded which). The receptors stem from a donor older than 45 with non-small cell lung cancer.

Points on this clonotype: This probably arose from a read error, given a far larger clone one base away. This CDR3 fails to terminate in the conserved phenylalanine or tryptophan, so it likely reflects a read error. The rearrangement joins TRBV6-8 to TRBJ2-3, with 9 nucleotides matching TRBD2. Unmatched junction bases numbered 13, after V lost 6 bases and J lost 3 bases. CDR1 and CDR2 (germline): MNHGY, SAAAGT. This CDR3 is 17 amino acids long. CDR3 residues: CASRREVGSGRTDTQYL. The CDR3 coding sequence is TGTGCCAGCAGGAGAGAGGTCGGTAGCGGGAGAACAGATACGCAGTATCTT.

At least ten counts were recorded for this clonotype. The rearrangement joins TRBV6-2 or TRBV6-3 to TRBJ2-3; TRBD1 matches 10 bases. Germline lookup yields CDR1 MNHEY and CDR2 SVGEGT. V shed 0 bases and J 3 bases; nucleotides not matched to a gene: 12. This CDR3 has 19 residues. The CDR3 region has the DNA TGTGCCAGCAGTTACTCGATCGACAGGGGGCGCGACATGACAGATACGCAGTATTTT. It specifies CASSYSIDRGRDMTDTQYF.

At least ten counts were recorded for this clonotype. The chain joins TRBV6-1 to TRBJ2-7; TRBD1 aligns across 9 bases. Germline CDR1 reads MNHNS; CDR2 reads SASEGT. Trimming at V came to 5 bases and at J to 5 bases, leaving 10 bases not matched to a gene. This CDR3 contains 15 residues. For the CDR3, the DNA is TGTGCCAGCAGTCATCACCGGGACAGGGCCCACGAGCAGTACTTC. This codes for CASSHHRDRAHEQYF.

The chain uses TRBV6-5 and TRBJ2-1; 10 bases match TRBD2. Per the germline V gene, CDR1 is MNHEY and CDR2 is SVGAGI. The CDR3 sequence is 14 residues long. The trim removed 10 bases at V and 16 bases at J, leaving 19 bases unmatched. CDR3 nucleotide sequence: TGTGCCACCAGCTACCGGCAGCGGGGGGGCCGGTTTTTCTTC. The encoded protein is CATSYRQRGGRFFF.

This clonotype was seen just once. This chain connects TRBV6-1 to TRBJ1-6; TRBD1 aligns across 7 bases. The CDR3 has 17 residues. Germline loops: CDR1 MNHNS, CDR2 SASEGT. Trimming removed 4 bases from V and 6 bases from J; junction bases left unmatched: 12. The CDR3 region is CASSGNAMAGGNSPLHF. CDR3 coding DNA: TGTGCCAGCAGTGGCAACGCGATGGCAGGGGGTAATTCACCCCTCCACTTT.

This clonotype was seen ten or more times. The rearrangement links TRBV20-1 to TRBJ1-1, with no clear D. V was shortened by 4 bases and J by 6 bases, with 12 bases between the two germline ends. Germline loops: CDR1 DFQATT, CDR2 SNEGSKA (reference sequence). CDR3 size: 12 residues. The CDR3 nucleotides are TGCAGTGCTAAGATGGGGTCCTCTGAAGCTTTCTTT. Encoded protein: CSAKMGSSEAFF.

On this clonotype itself: This probably arose from a read error, given a far larger clone one base away. The rearrangement links TRBV6-9 to TRBJ2-5, with D possibly being TRBD2 (6 bases). V shed 4 bases and J shed 2 bases, with 14 bases lying between them. The CDR3 consists of 15 residues. The V gene's germline CDR1 is MNHGY and CDR2 SVAAGI. The CDR3 spells CASSSPSVKQETQYF. CDR3 coding DNA: TGTGCCAGCAGTTCTCCTAGCGTGAAACAAGAGACCCAGTACTTC.

This clonotype was seen a single time. The rearrangement uses TRBV6-2 or TRBV6-3 and TRBJ2-7, with D perhaps matching TRBD1 (6 bases). Germline V lookup: CDR1 MNHEY, CDR2 SVGEGT. Trimming removed 4 bases from V and 2 bases from J, with 15 bases in between. This CDR3 region has 15 residues. CDR3 residues: CASSLQGERTYEQYF. The CDR3 DNA sequence: TGTGCCAGCAGTTTACAGGGAGAGAGGACCTACGAGCAGTACTTC.

In its sample, this clonotype ranks as medium-sized. The V call is TRBV6-1, the J call TRBJ2-1, with D perhaps given as TRBD1 or TRBD2 (5 bases each). With 8 bases removed from V and 6 bases from J, the gap between germline ends came to 11 bases. From germline, CDR1 is MNHNS and CDR2 SASEGT. The CDR3 spans 12 residues. The CDR3 DNA reads TGTGCCAGCTACGATGGGGGCAATGAGCAGTTCTTC. Translated, it gives CASYDGGNEQFF.

As regards this clonotype: A single base is all that separates this from a far larger clone, so a read error is likely. The V call is TRBV20-1, the J call TRBJ2-7; TRBD1 matches at 10 bases. V gave up 4 bases and J gave up 7 bases; unmatched junction bases: 16. CDR3 length: 16 amino acids. From germline, CDR1 is DFQATT and CDR2 SNEGSKA (reference sequence). This chain's CDR3 is CSAKSGGQGVYNEQYF. Written as DNA, the CDR3 is TGCAGTGCTAAATCAGGTGGACAGGGGGTCTACAATGAGCAGTACTTC.

This clonotype appeared a few times. A read error may account for a junction end that differs from germline. The chain employs TRBV29-1 and TRBJ2-1; TRBD1 agrees at 8 bases. Per the germline V gene, CDR1 is SQVTM and CDR2 is ANQGSEA. The CDR3 is 14 residues long. CDR3 DNA: TGCAGCGTTGATCAGGGGGCTGTCTACAATGAGCAGTCCTTC. Translated: CSVDQGAVYNEQSF.

This clonotype was picked up many times. This rearrangement joins TRBV7-8 to TRBJ1-1; no definite D call. The germline V gene encodes CDR1 SGHVS and CDR2 FQNEAQ. V was shortened by 5 bases and J by 7 bases, with 20 bases between the two germline ends. This CDR3 contains 15 residues. CDR3 sequence (DNA): TGTGCCAGCAGCCCGCGGCCAGTCCCCCTAGGTGAAGCTTTCTTT. Its protein is CASSPRPVPLGEAFF.

This clonotype is categorized as medium-sized. This sequence joins TRBV11-2 and TRBJ1-1; D is undetermined. Trimming left V 5 bases short and J 3 bases short, with 10 bases between. The CDR3 sequence is 13 residues long. Germline-derived CDR1 and CDR2 are SGHAT and FQNNGV. The chain's CDR3 is CASSHHTDTEAFF. The CDR3 coding sequence is TGTGCCAGCAGCCACCACACCGACACTGAAGCTTTCTTT.

A note on this clonotype: Since a far larger clone is one base different, this is likely a read error. This chain uses TRBV6-1 with TRBJ2-1; D might be TRBD2 (6 bases). The V end was cut by 5 bases, the J end by 0 bases, with 11 bases between. Germline-derived CDR1 and CDR2 are MNHNS and SASEGT. The CDR3 runs 15 residues. CDR3 DNA: TGTGCCAGCAGTTACGGGAGAATCTCCTACAATGAGCAGTTCTTC. Translation: CASSYGRISYNEQFF.

This clonotype showed up many times. This chain uses TRBV5-4 with TRBJ2-7; 7 bases agree with TRBD1. The CDR3 totals 14 residues. Germline V CDR1 and CDR2: SGHNT, YYREEE (reference sequence). Trimming cost V 5 bases and J 5 bases; bases outside gene matches: 10. The DNA for the CDR3 is TGTGCCAGCAGTCGAGACAGGGCCGCTAACGAGCAGTACTTC. Translated: CASSRDRAANEQYF.

With respect to this clonotype: One end of the junction varies from germline; a read error may be responsible. J is TRBJ2-7 and V is TRBV28; D remains ambiguous. The CDR3 has 11 residues. Germline V gives CDR1 MDHEN, CDR2 SYDVKM. For the CDR3, the DNA is TGTGCGAGCAGCAATTTCTACGAGCAGTACTTC. It yields the protein CASSNFYEQYF.

This clonotype was seen many times. The chain recombines TRBV3-1 with TRBJ1-1; D remains unclear. V was cut by 3 bases and J by 0 bases, with 14 bases left in between. This CDR3 contains 16 residues. Germline V CDR1 and CDR2: LGHDT, YNNKEL (reference sequence). The CDR3 DNA is TGTGCCAGCAGCCACGTTTACGATCTGATGAACACTGAAGCTTTCTTT. It specifies CASSHVYDLMNTEAFF.

Points on this clonotype: This clone may be a read error of a much larger clone one base away. The rearrangement uses TRBV29-1 and TRBJ2-3; TRBD2 agrees at 13 bases. Germline CDR1 reads SQVTM; CDR2 reads ANQGSEA. The CDR3 runs 15 residues. The CDR3 nucleotides read TGCACCGGACTAGCGGGGGACGCGAACACAGATACGCAGTATTTT. It is translated as CTGLAGDANTDTQYF.

This clonotype came up many times. The rearrangement uses TRBV18 and TRBJ2-2; 9 bases match TRBD2. Germline-derived CDR1 and CDR2 are KGHSH and LQKENI. The CDR3 length is 16 residues. V shed 3 bases and J 5 bases; nucleotides not matched to a gene: 7. The CDR3 DNA reads TGTGCCAGCTCACCGTCCCTAGCGGGGATTACCGGGGAGCTGTTTTTT. This encodes CASSPSLAGITGELFF.

The chain employs TRBV7-9 and TRBJ2-5; D is unresolved. The CDR3 sequence is 17 residues long. Trimming removed 6 bases from V and 5 bases from J, with 25 bases in between. Germline V gives CDR1 SEHNR, CDR2 FQNEAQ (reference sequence). The CDR3 protein is CASRGERFRPARETQYF. The DNA of the CDR3 is TGTGCCAGCAGGGGTGAACGTTTTAGACCGGCTCGGGAGACCCAGTACTTC.

A word on this clonotype: With only one base between it and a far larger clone, this is likely a read error. The V call is TRBV6-4, the J call TRBJ2-5; D gene unclear. Trimming left V 7 bases short and J 5 bases short, with 11 bases between. Germline CDR1 and CDR2: MRHNA and SNTAGT. The CDR3 is made up of 12 amino acids. CDR3 in amino acids: CASIQVQETQYF. The CDR3 DNA reads TGTGCCAGCATTCAGGTCCAGGAGACCCAGTACTTC.

Points on this clonotype: This likely reflects a read error, since a far larger clone is one base away. The rearrangement joins TRBV6-6 to TRBJ1-1, with 8 bases aligning to TRBD1. V trimming: 5 bases; J trimming: 11 bases; junction bases outside the gene matches: 13. Germline V gene data show CDR1 as MNHNY and CDR2 as SVGAGI (reference sequence). The CDR3 runs 14 residues. CDR3 in amino acids: CASSVFTQTGEAFF. The CDR3 DNA reads TGTGCCAGCAGTGTGTTTACCCAGACAGGGGAGGCTTTCTTT.